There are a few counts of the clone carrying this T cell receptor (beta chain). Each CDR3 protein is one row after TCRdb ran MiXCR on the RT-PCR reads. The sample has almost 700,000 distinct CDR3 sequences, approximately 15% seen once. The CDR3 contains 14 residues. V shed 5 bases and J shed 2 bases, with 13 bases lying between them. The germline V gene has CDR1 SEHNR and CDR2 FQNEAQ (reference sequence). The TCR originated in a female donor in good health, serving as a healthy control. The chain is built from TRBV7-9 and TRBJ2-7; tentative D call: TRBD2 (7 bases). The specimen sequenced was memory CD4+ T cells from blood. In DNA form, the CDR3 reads TGTGCCAGCAGCCTGGCGGGGGCAACCTACGAGCAGTACTTC. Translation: CASSLAGATYEQYF.